Listed below are T cell receptor beta chains from one sample, sequenced in a study of cytomegalovirus exposure and HLA in healthy donors. Sequenced by immunoSEQ multiplex PCR; TCRdb stores in-frame clones only, minus some. The table includes around 130,000 clones, under 90% detected once. Sequenced material: PBMCs. These receptor sequences come from a woman between 35 and 50 years old in good health and CMV-seronegative. CDR3s include the opening cysteine and the closing phenylalanine or tryptophan. The order of the fields is J gene, D gene, V gene, CDR3 protein. D genes are given only for firm matches.

J gene: TRBJ2-7
D gene: .
V gene: TRBV2
CDR3 protein: CASRQESYEQYF

J gene: TRBJ2-7
D gene: TRBD2
V gene: TRBV4-1
CDR3 protein: CASSQGLAGNSYEQYF

J gene: TRBJ2-1
D gene: TRBD2
V gene: TRBV19
CDR3 protein: CASTPPGLAGENEQFF

J gene: TRBJ2-7
D gene: TRBD2
V gene: TRBV18
CDR3 protein: CASSPPGGGAYEQYF

J gene: TRBJ2-1
D gene: .
V gene: TRBV9
CDR3 protein: CASSPDPGSSYNEQFF

J gene: TRBJ2-1
D gene: TRBD1
V gene: TRBV29-1
CDR3 protein: CSAGPGQSYNEQFF

J gene: TRBJ2-1
D gene: TRBD1
V gene: TRBV14
CDR3 protein: CASSLRGRSYNEQFF

J gene: TRBJ2-1
D gene: .
V gene: TRBV7-7
CDR3 protein: CASSLKASSSYNEQFF

J gene: TRBJ2-3
D gene: TRBD2
V gene: TRBV30
CDR3 protein: CAWSVGLAGNTDTQYF

J gene: TRBJ1-2
D gene: .
V gene: TRBV6-1
CDR3 protein: CASSDSYYGYTF

J gene: TRBJ2-2
D gene: .
V gene: TRBV2
CDR3 protein: CASSAAGTSRGLFF

J gene: TRBJ1-1
D gene: .
V gene: TRBV6-1
CDR3 protein: CASSVQGGTEAFF

J gene: TRBJ1-2
D gene: .
V gene: TRBV19
CDR3 protein: CASSPRNYGYTF

J gene: TRBJ1-1
D gene: .
V gene: TRBV6-1
CDR3 protein: CASQGFSTGNTEAFF

J gene: TRBJ2-3
D gene: .
V gene: TRBV18
CDR3 protein: CASSSYTDTQYF

J gene: TRBJ2-3
D gene: .
V gene: TRBV15
CDR3 protein: CATSRSRNSVTDTQYF

J gene: TRBJ2-5
D gene: TRBD2
V gene: TRBV5-1
CDR3 protein: CASSLTPRGSGKETQYF

J gene: TRBJ2-5
D gene: .
V gene: TRBV4-2
CDR3 protein: CASSQGLGEETQYF

J gene: TRBJ1-1
D gene: .
V gene: TRBV7-2
CDR3 protein: CASSLGQNTEAFF

J gene: TRBJ2-7
D gene: .
V gene: TRBV6-5
CDR3 protein: CASSYSVHTYEQYF

J gene: TRBJ2-5
D gene: TRBD2
V gene: TRBV7-9
CDR3 protein: CASSLVTSGRETQYF

J gene: TRBJ2-1
D gene: TRBD2
V gene: TRBV19
CDR3 protein: CASSSVGTSGKLEQFF

J gene: TRBJ1-1
D gene: .
V gene: TRBV6-5
CDR3 protein: CASREDQKDTEAFF

J gene: TRBJ2-6
D gene: TRBD1
V gene: TRBV11-3
CDR3 protein: CASSLGDRGRTGANVLTF

J gene: TRBJ1-5
D gene: .
V gene: TRBV19
CDR3 protein: CASSTIQQPYSNQPQHF

J gene: TRBJ1-1
D gene: TRBD1
V gene: TRBV28
CDR3 protein: CASSVDRSRNTEAFF

J gene: TRBJ2-3
D gene: .
V gene: TRBV5-1
CDR3 protein: CASSLLVADTQYF

J gene: TRBJ2-7
D gene: TRBD1
V gene: TRBV6-5
CDR3 protein: CASSPQTGGFYEQYF

J gene: TRBJ2-2
D gene: .
V gene: TRBV27
CDR3 protein: CASSRDQSGANTGELFF

J gene: TRBJ2-3
D gene: .
V gene: TRBV9
CDR3 protein: CASSVAGSSADTQYF

J gene: TRBJ1-1
D gene: .
V gene: TRBV18
CDR3 protein: CASSSILEEAFF

J gene: TRBJ1-5
D gene: TRBD1
V gene: TRBV6-5
CDR3 protein: CASSSDRGDQPQHF

J gene: TRBJ2-7
D gene: TRBD2
V gene: TRBV5-4
CDR3 protein: CASSQTSGRTNYEQYF

J gene: TRBJ2-6
D gene: .
V gene: TRBV4-1
CDR3 protein: CASGRGTQRSGANVLTF

J gene: TRBJ2-3
D gene: .
V gene: TRBV5-6
CDR3 protein: CASSPGTDTQYF

J gene: TRBJ1-1
D gene: TRBD1
V gene: TRBV5-4
CDR3 protein: CASARTGGTEAFF

J gene: TRBJ1-6
D gene: TRBD1
V gene: TRBV7-9
CDR3 protein: CASSPQGDRVLSPLHF

J gene: TRBJ2-1
D gene: .
V gene: TRBV15
CDR3 protein: CATSRDEADYNEQFF

J gene: TRBJ2-7
D gene: .
V gene: TRBV19
CDR3 protein: CASSSSTGSYEQYF

J gene: TRBJ2-3
D gene: TRBD1
V gene: TRBV9
CDR3 protein: CASRRTGGLADTQYF

J gene: TRBJ2-3
D gene: .
V gene: TRBV18
CDR3 protein: CASSPQAGWDTQYF

J gene: TRBJ1-6
D gene: .
V gene: TRBV5-1
CDR3 protein: CASSLVAGNNSPLHF

J gene: TRBJ2-5
D gene: TRBD2
V gene: TRBV11-2
CDR3 protein: CASSLVSSGNGETQYF

J gene: TRBJ1-2
D gene: .
V gene: TRBV19
CDR3 protein: CASSIQAYRGTNYGYTF

J gene: TRBJ2-3
D gene: .
V gene: TRBV18
CDR3 protein: CASSPTSTDTQYF

J gene: TRBJ2-1
D gene: .
V gene: TRBV27
CDR3 protein: CASSLSLLDNEQFF

J gene: TRBJ1-1
D gene: TRBD1
V gene: TRBV7-9
CDR3 protein: CASSSGTGARGNTEAFF

J gene: TRBJ2-3
D gene: .
V gene: TRBV5-1
CDR3 protein: CASSLARGGTTDTQYF

J gene: TRBJ2-3
D gene: TRBD2
V gene: TRBV10-3
CDR3 protein: CAIRASGGTDTQYF

J gene: TRBJ2-7
D gene: TRBD2
V gene: TRBV19
CDR3 protein: CASSIGRLAGGTREQYF